Listed below are T cell receptor beta chains from one sample, sequenced in a study of Graves' ophthalmopathy and Graves' hyperthyroidism. A single record per CDR3 protein comes from TCRdb applying MiXCR to the multiplex PCR reads. The sample yields a few hundred thousand distinct CDR3 sequences, about 16% seen once. Material for sequencing was peripheral blood. Receptor source: a woman under 30 with stable Graves' hyperthyroidism. Both conserved end residues are part of each CDR3. A D gene is named only where the DNA matches it firmly. Rows may omit the clone size; those that give it use once, few, many or a size class.

>TRBV7-9|TRBJ2-5|many|TRBD2
CASSLIVTSGQETQYF
TGTGCCAGCAGCTTAATTGTGACTAGCGGCCAAGAGACCCAGTACTTC
>TRBV29-1|TRBJ1-2|many|-
CSVEGGFGGGYTF
TGCAGCGTTGAAGGGGGGTTCGGGGGCGGCTACACCTTC
>TRBV6-1|TRBJ1-3|many|-
CASSEYGNTIYF
TGTGCCAGCAGTGAATATGGCAACACCATATATTTT
>TRBV7-2|TRBJ2-7|-|-
CVSSLTSYEQYF
TGTGTCAGCAGCTTAACTAGCTACGAGCAGTACTTC
>TRBV5-6|TRBJ2-5|many|TRBD1
CASSLTGALSQETQYF
TGTGCCAGCAGCTTAACAGGGGCCTTGAGCCAAGAGACCCAGTACTTC
>TRBV19|TRBJ1-6|-|-
CASSVGAPNSPLHF
TGTGCCAGTAGCGTTGGGGCCCCCAATTCACCCCTCCACTTT
>TRBV29-1|TRBJ2-4|few|-
CSVEDRGDFGIKYF
TGCAGCGTTGAAGATAGGGGGGATTTTGGCATTAAGTACTTC
>TRBV9|TRBJ2-3|many|-
CASSVAGDTQYF
TGTGCCAGCAGCGTAGCGGGAGATACGCAGTATTTT
>TRBV6-2/TRBV6-3|TRBJ1-2|-|-
CASSYNRVLYGYTF
TGTGCCAGCAGTTACAACAGGGTGCTCTATGGCTACACCTTC
>TRBV7-9|TRBJ2-5|-|-
CASSRIQGETQYF
TGTGCCAGCAGCCGGATACAGGGAGAGACCCAGTACTTC
>TRBV13|TRBJ1-2|-|-
CASSLILQGEGYTF
TGTGCCAGCAGCTTAATCCTACAGGGTGAAGGCTACACCTTC
>TRBV4-1|TRBJ2-2|many|-
CASSQGGTGSNGELFF
TGCGCCAGCAGCCAAGGGGGAACAGGGTCGAACGGGGAGCTGTTTTTT
>TRBV7-2|TRBJ2-2|-|-
CASSLVGSGTGELFF
TGTGCCAGCAGCTTAGTAGGGTCCGGCACCGGGGAGCTGTTTTTT
>TRBV12-3/TRBV12-4|TRBJ1-5|once|-
CASSPPRFGQLSNQPQHF
TGTGCCAGCAGCCCCCCACGATTCGGGCAGCTTAGCAATCAGCCCCAGCATTTT
>TRBV7-2|TRBJ1-2|many|-
CASSLNLGDGYTF
TGTGCCAGCAGCTTAAATTTAGGGGATGGCTACACCTTC
>TRBV30|TRBJ2-7|many|TRBD1
CAWSVLTRTGGNEQYF
TGTGCCTGGAGTGTTTTAACGAGGACAGGGGGCAACGAGCAGTACTTC
>TRBV20-1|TRBJ2-5|many|TRBD2
CSASGLAGVETQYF
TGCAGTGCCTCGGGACTAGCGGGGGTGGAGACCCAGTACTTC
>TRBV7-9|TRBJ2-5|many|TRBD1
CASSLGDRLAETQYF
TGTGCCAGCAGCTTGGGGGACAGGCTGGCAGAGACCCAGTACTTC
>TRBV12-3/TRBV12-4|TRBJ1-5|-|TRBD1
CVSSLTGGYQPQHF
TGTGTCAGCAGTTTAACAGGGGGGTATCAGCCCCAGCATTTT
>TRBV7-2|TRBJ1-2|many|-
CASSLVAVRGYTF
TGTGCCAGCAGCTTAGTGGCAGTTCGGGGCTACACCTTC
>TRBV24-1|TRBJ1-3|many|-
CATSDPGPSGNTIYF
TGTGCCACCAGTGATCCGGGGCCATCTGGAAACACCATATATTTT
>TRBV12-3/TRBV12-4|TRBJ1-1|many|TRBD1
CASSPRTGVSLTEAFF
TGTGCCAGCAGCCCCAGGACAGGGGTGAGTTTAACTGAAGCTTTCTTT